Presented here are 12 T cell receptor beta chains from one specimen sequenced in a study of blood T cell repertoires in COVID-19. Clones were sequenced by immunoSEQ multiplex PCR, and TCRdb holds only the in-frame ones, with some missing. The repertoire holds 200,000 to 300,000 clones, with approximately 88% as singletons. The source material was PBMCs or T cells enriched from blood (not recorded which). These receptors all come from a woman between 35 and 50 years old with acute COVID-19.

For this clone: This sample includes further DNA sequences coding for the same CDR3. DNA of the CDR3: TGTGCCAGCAGCTCGGGACTAGCGGGAACAAACACCGGGGAGCTGTTTTTT. It codes for CASSSGLAGTNTGELFF. The rearrangement uses TRBV5-4 and TRBJ2-2, with TRBD2 matching 13 bases. This CDR3 comprises 17 residues. CDR1 and CDR2 from the germline V gene are SGHNT and YYREEE (reference sequence). The V segment lost 3 bases and the J segment 2 bases; nucleotides outside the gene matches: 4.

This chain joins TRBV19 and TRBJ2-2; weak D call: TRBD2 (6 bases). V was cut by 10 bases and J by 1 base, with 22 bases left in between. Germline V CDR1 and CDR2: LNHDA, SQIVND (reference sequence). The CDR3 contains 17 residues. CDR3 in DNA: TGTGCCACCTCCCGGGGGACGGGGGTTTTGAACACCGGGGAGCTGTTTTTT. It specifies CATSRGTGVLNTGELFF.

This clone was picked up a small number of times. The chain links TRBV5-1 to TRBJ2-3, with 7 bases identical to TRBD1. Germline assignment: CDR1 SGHRS and CDR2 YFSETQ. V dropped 0 bases and J dropped 2; count of bases not matched to a gene: 12. The CDR3 sequence is 18 residues long. This CDR3 is CASSLVPGRGLVTDTQYF. The CDR3 DNA follows: TGCGCCAGCAGCTTGGTGCCTGGCAGGGGGTTGGTCACAGATACGCAGTATTTT. The variable domain in full, with the rest retrieved from reference TRBV5-1 and TRBJ2-3, is KAGVTQTPRYLIKTRGQQVTLSCSPISGHRSVSWYQQTPGQGLQFLFEYFSETQRNKGNFPGRFSGRQFSNSRSEMNVSTLELGDSALYLCASSLVPGRGLVTDTQYFGPGTRLTVL.

The rearrangement links TRBV10-1 to TRBJ1-5; 8 bases are shared with TRBD1. With 10 bases clipped from V and 2 bases from J, the junction kept 10 bases outside the gene matches. Per germline, CDR1 WNHNN and CDR2 SYGVQD (reference sequence). The CDR3 loop spans 15 amino acids. The CDR3 spells CATRQGSFGNQPQHF. In DNA, the CDR3 is TGCGCCACCCGACAGGGGTCTTTCGGCAATCAGCCCCAGCATTTT.

CDR3 protein: CASSLRQGGTYEQYF. The DNA of the CDR3 is TGTGCCAGCAGCCTCCGACAGGGGGGGACCTACGAGCAGTACTTC. The chain joins TRBV2 to TRBJ2-7; 9 positions agree with TRBD1. CDR3 length equals 15 residues. Unmatched junction bases numbered 8, after V lost 6 bases and J lost 2 bases. Germline CDR1 reads SNHLY; CDR2 reads FYNNEI.

The chain links TRBV29-1 to TRBJ1-6; 8 bases are a match to TRBD1. Unmatched junction bases numbered 5, after V lost 6 bases and J lost 7 bases. In germline, CDR1 is SQVTM, CDR2 ANQGSEA. CDR3 length: 13 amino acids. Here the CDR3 DNA reads TGCAGCGTCCGTCAGGGGGCGAATTCACCCCTCCACTTT. Translation gives CSVRQGANSPLHF.

The J gene is TRBJ1-4, the V gene TRBV5-1, with 8 bases identical to TRBD1. With V trimmed by 0 bases and J by 6 bases, 4 bases remained unmatched. The CDR3 contains 15 residues. Germline V gene lookup returns CDR1 SGHRS and CDR2 YFSETQ. The CDR3 sequence is CASSLGTGGDEKLFF. CDR3 nucleotides: TGCGCCAGCAGCTTGGGTACAGGGGGGGATGAAAAACTGTTTTTT.

The chain uses TRBV5-6 and TRBJ1-2, with D perhaps matching TRBD1 (5 bases). Trimming pared 3 bases from V and 2 bases from J, leaving 17 bases between. Germline assignment: CDR1 SGHDT and CDR2 YYEEEE. The CDR3 is 16 residues long. CDR3 DNA sequence: TGTGCCAGCAGCTGGGGGGGAATAGCTTCGAACTATGGCTACACCTTC. Translation gives CASSWGGIASNYGYTF.

The chain recombines TRBV27 with TRBJ2-7; D gene ambiguous. The ends were cut back, 5 bases at V and 7 bases at J, with 18 bases in the middle. This CDR3 is 14 amino acids long. The germline gives CDR1 MNHEY, CDR2 SMNVEV (reference sequence). The CDR3 is CASSPTFSSREQYV. The DNA for the CDR3 is TGTGCCAGCAGTCCAACCTTCAGTAGCCGGGAGCAGTACGTC.

In nucleotides, the CDR3 is TGTGCCAGCAGCTTAACAGTAAAGGGGGAAGCTTTCTTT. It yields the protein CASSLTVKGEAFF. The chain links TRBV7-6 to TRBJ1-1; D might be TRBD1 (5 bases). Germline values: CDR1 SGHVS, CDR2 FNYEAQ. The CDR3 spans 13 residues. Trimming cost V 2 bases and J 8 bases, with 12 bases left between them.

Only a few counts were recorded for this clone. This sequence joins TRBV18 and TRBJ1-5; D remains ambiguous. Germline V gene sequence: CDR1 KGHSH, CDR2 LQKENI. V was shortened by 6 bases and J by 3 bases, with 15 bases between the two germline ends. This CDR3 spans 15 amino acids. DNA of the CDR3: TGTGCCAGCTCTTTGAGTCCCACCGACAATCAGCCCCAGCATTTT. It encodes CASSLSPTDNQPQHF.

The chain combines TRBV4-1 with TRBJ2-1; 15 positions agree with TRBD2. Looked up from germline, CDR1 is MGHRA and CDR2 is YSYEKL. The CDR3 is made up of 17 amino acids. Trimming removed 3 bases from V and 7 bases from J; junction bases left unmatched: 7. CDR3 in DNA: TGCGCCAGCAGCCACGAAGGACTAGCGGGGGGGCATAATGAGCAGTTCTTC. Translation: CASSHEGLAGGHNEQFF.